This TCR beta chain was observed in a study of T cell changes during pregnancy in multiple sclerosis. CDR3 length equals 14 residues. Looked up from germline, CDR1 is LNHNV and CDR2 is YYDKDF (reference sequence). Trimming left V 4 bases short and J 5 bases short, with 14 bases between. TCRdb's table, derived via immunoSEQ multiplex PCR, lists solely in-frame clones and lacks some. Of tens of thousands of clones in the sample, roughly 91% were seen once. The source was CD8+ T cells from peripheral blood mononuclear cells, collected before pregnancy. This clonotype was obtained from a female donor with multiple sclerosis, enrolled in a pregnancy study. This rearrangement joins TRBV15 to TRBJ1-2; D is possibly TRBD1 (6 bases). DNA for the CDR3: TGTGCCACCAGCAAGGGACATCAAACGTATGGCTACACCTTC. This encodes CATSKGHQTYGYTF. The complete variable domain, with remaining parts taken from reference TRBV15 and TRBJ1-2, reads DAMVIQNPRYQVTQFGKPVTLSCSQTLNHNVMYWYQQKSSQAPKLLFHYYDKDFNNEADTPDNFQSRRPNTSFCFLDIRSPGLGDTAMYLCATSKGHQTYGYTFGSGTRLTVV.